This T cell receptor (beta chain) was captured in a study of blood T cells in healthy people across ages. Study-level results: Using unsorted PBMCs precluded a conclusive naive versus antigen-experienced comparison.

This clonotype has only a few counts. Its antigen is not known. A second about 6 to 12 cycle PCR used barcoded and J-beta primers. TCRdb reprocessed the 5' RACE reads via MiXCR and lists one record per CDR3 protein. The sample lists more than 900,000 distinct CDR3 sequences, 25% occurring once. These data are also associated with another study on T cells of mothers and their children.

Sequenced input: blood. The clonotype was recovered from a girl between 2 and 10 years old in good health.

The CDR3 protein is CASSYSLGGIGYEQYF. DNA for the CDR3: TGTGCCAGCAGTTACTCGCTGGGGGGGATAGGCTACGAGCAGTACTTC. The rearrangement joins TRBV6-5 to TRBJ2-7; 7 bases line up with TRBD2. This CDR3 has 16 residues. Germline trimming cut 0 bases from V and 3 bases from J; bases unmatched to any gene: 8. Per germline, CDR1 MNHEY and CDR2 SVGAGI.